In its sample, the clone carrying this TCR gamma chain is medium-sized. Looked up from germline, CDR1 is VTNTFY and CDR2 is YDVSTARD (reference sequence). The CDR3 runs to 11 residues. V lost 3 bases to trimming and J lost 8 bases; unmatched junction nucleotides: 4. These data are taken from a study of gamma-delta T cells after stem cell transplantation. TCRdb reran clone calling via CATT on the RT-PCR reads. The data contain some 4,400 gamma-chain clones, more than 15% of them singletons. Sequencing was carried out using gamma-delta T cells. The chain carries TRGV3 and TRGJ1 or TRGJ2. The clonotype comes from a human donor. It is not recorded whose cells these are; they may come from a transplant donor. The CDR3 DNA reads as TGTGCCACCTGGGACTGGGATAAGAAACTCTTT. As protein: CATWDWDKKLF.